These 21 T cell receptor beta chains were all obtained from the same sample, sequenced in a study of vaccination effects on CD4 cells after COVID-19. Clones were sequenced by immunoSEQ multiplex PCR, and TCRdb holds only the in-frame ones, with some missing. This repertoire shows about 66,000 clones, 72% found once; its top ten account for roughly 25%. CD4+ T cells were isolated after 10 days of culture. For these receptors, no antigen is known. The specimen comprised CD4+ T cells from PBMCs cultured without peptide, sampled before COVID-19 vaccination. The receptors come from a human donor who had a prior SARS-CoV-2 infection.

This chain connects TRBV19 to TRBJ2-5, with D perhaps TRBD1 (5 bases). V was trimmed by 2 bases and J by 5 bases, leaving 15 bases between them. The CDR3 loop spans 15 amino acids. CDR1 LNHDA and CDR2 SQIVND come from the germline V gene (reference sequence). In DNA form, the CDR3 reads TGTGCCAGTAGTATAAAAGGGGAATTTGGGGAGACCCAGTACTTC. Its protein is CASSIKGEFGETQYF.

The V and J genes are TRBV7-9 and TRBJ2-7; the D gene is possibly TRBD1 (6 bases). Per germline, CDR1 SEHNR and CDR2 FQNEAQ (reference sequence). The CDR3 loop spans 14 amino acids. V lost 1 base and J lost 7, with 14 bases in between. CDR3 DNA sequence: TGTGCCAGCAGCTTAGGGGGGCAGTTCGTGGAGCAGTACTTC. Its protein product is CASSLGGQFVEQYF.

V usage is TRBV27 and J usage is TRBJ1-6; D call uncertain. Trimming stripped 4 bases from V and 9 bases from J, with 16 bases between. CDR1 is MNHEY and CDR2 is SMNVEV in the germline V gene (reference sequence). The CDR3 runs to 15 residues. The CDR3 loop is CASSSAAPRGSPLHF. The CDR3 DNA sequence: TGTGCCAGCAGTTCTGCGGCTCCACGGGGTTCACCCCTCCACTTT.

The V and J genes are TRBV15 and TRBJ2-1; D may be TRBD1 or TRBD2 (5 bases each). V was pared by 0 bases and J by 4 bases, with 19 bases between. CDR1 is LNHNV, CDR2 YYDKDF, per germline (reference sequence). The CDR3 has 18 amino acids. The CDR3 region is CATSRDHFLRDGYNEQFF. CDR3 nucleotides: TGTGCCACCAGCAGAGATCACTTTTTACGGGACGGATACAATGAGCAGTTCTTC.

The rearrangement uses TRBV7-3 and TRBJ2-3; D is ambiguous. V shed 2 bases and J shed 0 bases, with 9 bases lying between them. CDR3 length: 15 residues. Germline CDR1 SGHTA, CDR2 FQGTGA. Here the CDR3 reads CASSLQYPSTDTQYF. In DNA form, the CDR3 reads TGTGCCAGCAGCTTACAGTACCCTAGCACAGATACGCAGTATTTT.

The sample holds one count of this clone. V usage is TRBV5-1 and J usage is TRBJ2-2; 9 bases map to TRBD1. CDR3 length equals 18 residues. Germline V gives CDR1 SGHRS, CDR2 YFSETQ. The trim removed 4 bases at V and 7 bases at J, leaving 17 bases unmatched. This CDR3 reads CASSREPAGTGQDGELFF. CDR3 DNA: TGCGCCAGCAGCCGAGAGCCTGCCGGGACAGGGCAGGACGGGGAGCTGTTTTTT.

The chain links TRBV6-5 to TRBJ2-7, with D hard to call. V lost 5 bases and J lost 4, with 12 bases in between. Germline CDR1 MNHEY, CDR2 SVGAGI. The CDR3 contains 13 residues. CDR3 sequence: CASSPRSLYEQYF. CDR3 nucleotide sequence: TGTGCCAGCAGTCCGAGATCCTTATACGAGCAGTACTTC.

The V and J genes are TRBV5-4 and TRBJ2-3, with D unresolved. Trimming left V 2 bases short and J 4 bases short, with 8 bases between. Germline V gene sequence: CDR1 SGHNT, CDR2 YYREEE (reference sequence). The CDR3 is 13 amino acids. In DNA form, the CDR3 reads TGTGCCAGCAGCTTTGGAGTATCAGATACGCAGTATTTT. This translates into CASSFGVSDTQYF.

This clone showed up just a few times. This chain uses TRBV11-2 with TRBJ1-1, with TRBD1 matching over 8 bases. This CDR3 comprises 15 residues. V lost 1 base, J lost 6 bases, and 7 bases stayed unmatched. CDR1 and CDR2 (germline): SGHAT, FQNNGV. As DNA, the CDR3 is TGTGCCAGCAGCTTAGGGGTAGACAGGGGCGCTGAAGCTTTCTTT. It is translated as CASSLGVDRGAEAFF.

The chain uses TRBV5-6 and TRBJ1-2; 9 nucleotides match TRBD1. V was pared by 7 bases and J by 7 bases, with 20 bases of the junction left unmatched. CDR3 length: 17 residues. Germline V gives CDR1 SGHDT, CDR2 YYEEEE. This CDR3 reads CASASGGGQGIGGGYTF. In DNA form, the CDR3 reads TGTGCCAGCGCCTCTGGAGGGGGACAGGGCATTGGAGGTGGCTACACCTTC.

V usage is TRBV6-1 and J usage is TRBJ2-1; D is unresolved. Germline lookup yields CDR1 MNHNS and CDR2 SASEGT. V lost 2 bases and J 8 bases, leaving 10 bases between the germline ends. The CDR3 spans 13 residues. The chain's CDR3 is CASSEIFYHEQFF. The CDR3 bases are TGTGCCAGCAGTGAAATTTTCTATCATGAGCAGTTCTTC.

The V gene is TRBV7-2, the J gene TRBJ2-3, with 12 nucleotides matching TRBD2. The CDR3 has 16 amino acids. With 5 bases clipped from V and 4 bases from J, the junction kept 7 bases outside the gene matches. From germline, CDR1 is SGHTA and CDR2 FQGNSA. The CDR3 spells CASSPSSGGVPDTQYF. In DNA, the CDR3 is TGTGCCAGCAGCCCCTCTAGCGGGGGGGTACCAGATACGCAGTATTTT.

The rearrangement uses TRBV30 and TRBJ2-7; the D is unclear. The CDR3 contains 12 residues. Deletions cut 2 bases from V and 4 bases from J, with 9 bases between. Per the germline V gene, CDR1 is GTSNPN and CDR2 is SVGIG (reference sequence). The CDR3 DNA sequence: TGTGCCTGGAGTACGGCGGTTTACGAGCAGTACTTC. It is translated as CAWSTAVYEQYF.

The V gene is TRBV28, the J gene TRBJ1-1; 7 bases agree with TRBD1. The CDR3 runs to 14 residues. After removal of 6 bases from V and 2 bases from J, the junction contained 6 bases not matched to a gene. Per the germline V gene, CDR1 is MDHEN and CDR2 is SYDVKM. The CDR3 loop reads CASSPGQRNTEAFF. As DNA, the CDR3 is TGTGCCAGCAGCCCGGGACAGCGAAACACTGAAGCTTTCTTT.

This clone was observed a few times. The V and J genes are TRBV3-1 (or the pseudogene TRBV3-2) and TRBJ2-6; TRBD2 might be the D (6 bases). The ends were cut back, 5 bases at V and 3 bases at J, with 8 bases in the middle. The CDR3 consists of 14 residues. Germline loops: CDR1 LGHDT, CDR2 YNNKEL (reference sequence). The chain's CDR3 is CASSGTFGANVLTF. The CDR3 DNA is TGTGCCAGCAGCGGGACTTTTGGGGCCAACGTCCTGACTTTC.

This chain uses TRBV5-4 with TRBJ2-7, with no clear D. The germline V gene has CDR1 SGHNT and CDR2 YYREEE (reference sequence). V was trimmed by 0 bases and J by 5 bases, leaving 6 bases between them. This CDR3 spans 12 amino acids. In nucleotides, the CDR3 is TGTGCCAGCAGCTTGGGCCCGGACGAGCAGTACTTC. Translating gives CASSLGPDEQYF.

This clone was counted ten times or more. J is TRBJ2-7 and V is TRBV7-9; D is unclear. The CDR3 covers 14 residues. Germline lookup yields CDR1 SEHNR and CDR2 FQNEAQ (reference sequence). Trimming pared 2 bases from V and 0 bases from J, leaving 8 bases between. The CDR3 DNA reads TGTGCCAGCAGCTTAACCAGGAGCTCCTACGAGCAGTACTTC. Residues: CASSLTRSSYEQYF.

V usage is TRBV6-5 and J usage is TRBJ2-5, with 8 bases that match TRBD2. V lost 6 bases to trimming and J lost 4 bases; unmatched junction nucleotides: 7. Germline V gene data show CDR1 as MNHEY and CDR2 as SVGAGI. The CDR3 is made up of 14 amino acids. The CDR3, as DNA: TGTGCCAGCAGCCCCGGACTAGCATCAGAGACCCAGTACTTC. Translating it yields CASSPGLASETQYF.

This clone has a handful of counts. The chain is built from TRBV4-3 and TRBJ2-5; a possible D gene is TRBD1 (6 bases). The germline V and J ends were trimmed by 0 bases and 0 bases, with 8 bases remaining between them. The CDR3 extends over 15 amino acids. Germline V gene lookup returns CDR1 LGHNA and CDR2 YSLEER. CDR3 loop: CASSQDRGNQETQYF. In DNA, the CDR3 is TGCGCCAGCAGCCAAGACAGGGGAAACCAAGAGACCCAGTACTTC.

The CDR3 DNA reads TGTGCCAGCAGTTTATATATGGCCCCGCAGGGTCCTATACTCGAGCAGTACTTC. It encodes CASSLYMAPQGPILEQYF. This sequence joins TRBV27 and TRBJ2-7; a weak D match, TRBD1 (5 bases). The CDR3 is made up of 18 amino acids. Trimming cost V 1 base and J 6 bases, with 25 bases left between them. Germline V gene sequence: CDR1 MNHEY, CDR2 SMNVEV (reference sequence).

This chain connects TRBV6-1 to TRBJ2-7, with 9 bases that match TRBD2. The CDR3 extends over 15 amino acids. Germline trimming cut 2 bases from V and 5 bases from J; bases unmatched to any gene: 7. Per the germline V gene, CDR1 is MNHNS and CDR2 is SASEGT. For the CDR3, the DNA is TGTGCCAGCAGTGAAAATGGCGGGAGGGCTAACGAGCAGTACTTC. Its protein product is CASSENGGRANEQYF.